This T cell receptor beta chain was observed in a study of T cell responses to AZD1222 COVID-19 vaccine. Method: immunoSEQ multiplex PCR; TCRdb's copy keeps in-frame clones and lacks some. Of some 120,000 clones listed, approximately 89% are singletons. Points from the study as a whole: Mapped onto spike, vaccine-associated CD4 TCRs spanned it and were dominant at 160-218 and 743-854. Among those given AZD1222, only 6 or 7 were seropositive at baseline.

Points on this clone: Antigen: not known.

The V end was cut by 0 bases, the J end by 7 bases, with 12 bases between. This CDR3 has 15 residues. Germline values: CDR1 KGHDR, CDR2 SFDVKD. The receptor was derived from an adult in good health. The source was peripheral blood, collected on day 0 of AZD1222 vaccination. V gene TRBV24-1 combines with J gene TRBJ2-1; D not certain. CDR3 protein: CATSDLLLKGNEQFF. The CDR3 DNA reads TGTGCCACCAGTGATTTGCTTCTCAAAGGGAATGAGCAGTTCTTC.